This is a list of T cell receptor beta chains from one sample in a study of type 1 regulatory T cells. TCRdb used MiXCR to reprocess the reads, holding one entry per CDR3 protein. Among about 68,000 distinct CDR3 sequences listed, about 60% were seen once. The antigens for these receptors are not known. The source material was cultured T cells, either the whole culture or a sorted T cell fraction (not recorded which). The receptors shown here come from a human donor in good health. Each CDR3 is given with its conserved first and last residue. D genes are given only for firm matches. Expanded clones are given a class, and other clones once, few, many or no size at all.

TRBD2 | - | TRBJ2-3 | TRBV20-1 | CSASTTSGRLDTQYF | TGCAGTGCTAGCACCACTAGCGGGCGTCTAGATACGCAGTATTTT
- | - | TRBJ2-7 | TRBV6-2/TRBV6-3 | CASSYTWLQTRSYEQYF | TGTGCCAGCAGTTACACGTGGCTCCAGACCCGCTCCTACGAGCAGTACTTC
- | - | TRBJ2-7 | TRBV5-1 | CASSPVPGRTYEQYF | TGCGCCAGCAGCCCCGTGCCGGGCCGCACCTACGAGCAGTACTTC
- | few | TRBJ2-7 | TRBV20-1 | CSAFFHEQYF | TGCAGTGCTTTTTTCCACGAGCAGTACTTC
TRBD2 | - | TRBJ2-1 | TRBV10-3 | CAISEGGTSGYQSSYNEQFF | TGTGCCATCAGTGAAGGTGGAACTAGCGGGTACCAGTCCTCCTACAATGAGCAGTTCTTC
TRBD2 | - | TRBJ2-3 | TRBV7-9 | CASTVTSGSTDTQYF | TGTGCCAGCACCGTAACTAGCGGTAGCACAGATACGCAGTATTTT
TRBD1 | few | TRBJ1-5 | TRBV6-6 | CASRIQGFNQPQHF | TGTGCCAGCAGGATACAGGGGTTCAATCAGCCCCAGCATTTT
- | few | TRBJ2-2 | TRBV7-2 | CASSLAGGRTGELFF | TGTGCCAGCAGCTTAGCTGGCGGGCGGACCGGGGAGCTGTTTTTT
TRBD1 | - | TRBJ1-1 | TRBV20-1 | CSAGTGFGMNTEAFF | TGCAGTGCTGGGACAGGGTTCGGGATGAACACTGAAGCTTTCTTT
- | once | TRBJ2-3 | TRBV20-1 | CSASSAGKGQYF | TGCAGTGCTAGTTCCGCCGGGAAAGGGCAGTATTTT
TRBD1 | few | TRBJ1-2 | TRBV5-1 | CASSLSQTGAGYTF | TGCGCCAGCAGCTTGTCCCAGACAGGGGCTGGCTACACCTTC
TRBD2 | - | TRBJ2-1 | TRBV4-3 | CASSQTRDYRTSEQFF | TGCGCCAGCAGCCAAACACGGGACTACCGGACTTCGGAGCAGTTCTTC
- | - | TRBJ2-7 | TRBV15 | CATSRDRGGTPYEQYF | TGTGCCACCAGCAGAGATCGAGGCGGGACTCCCTACGAGCAGTACTTC
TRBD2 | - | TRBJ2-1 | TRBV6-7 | CASSEPKAGAAYNEQFF | TGTGCCAGCAGTGAACCTAAAGCGGGGGCCGCCTACAATGAGCAGTTCTTC
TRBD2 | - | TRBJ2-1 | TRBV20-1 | CSAVLSGSSYNEQFF | TGCAGTGCCGTACTTAGCGGGAGCTCCTACAATGAGCAGTTCTTC
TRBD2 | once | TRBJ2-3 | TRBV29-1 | CSVVAGSTDTQYF | TGCAGCGTTGTAGCGGGATCCACAGATACGCAGTATTTT
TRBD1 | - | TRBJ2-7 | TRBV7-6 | CASSLGGQGEQYF | TGTGCCAGCAGCTTGGGCGGACAGGGCGAGCAGTACTTC
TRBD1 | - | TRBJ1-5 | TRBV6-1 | CASSIYRGTSNQPQHF | TGTGCCAGCAGTATCTACAGGGGAACGAGCAATCAGCCCCAGCATTTT
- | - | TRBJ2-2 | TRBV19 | CASNKGSTGELFF | TGTGCCAGTAATAAGGGGAGCACCGGGGAGCTGTTTTTT
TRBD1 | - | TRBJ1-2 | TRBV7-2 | CASSLGTGNGYTF | TGTGCCAGCAGCTTAGGGACAGGGAACGGCTACACCTTC
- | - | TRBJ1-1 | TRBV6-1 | CASSEVSLGWGTNTEAFF | TGTGCCAGCAGTGAAGTCTCTCTAGGGTGGGGTACTAACACTGAAGCTTTCTTT
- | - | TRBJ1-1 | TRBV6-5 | CASSYQQGRAFF | TGTGCCAGCAGTTATCAGCAGGGGCGAGCTTTCTTT
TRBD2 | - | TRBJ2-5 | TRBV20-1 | CSADEAAGGRGTQYF | TGCAGTGCCGACGAGGCGGCGGGAGGGCGAGGGACCCAGTACTTC
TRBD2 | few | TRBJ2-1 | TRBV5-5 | CASSPRRLAGVYNEQFF | TGTGCCAGCAGCCCTCGAAGACTAGCGGGTGTATACAATGAGCAGTTCTTC
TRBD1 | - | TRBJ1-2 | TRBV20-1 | CSGQGAYGYTF | TGCAGTGGGCAGGGGGCCTATGGCTACACCTTC
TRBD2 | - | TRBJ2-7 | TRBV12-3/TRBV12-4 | CASRLGTSGRDYEQYF | TGTGCCAGCAGACTCGGGACTAGCGGGAGGGATTACGAGCAGTACTTC
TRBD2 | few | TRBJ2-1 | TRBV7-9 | CASSLGLALSLQFF | TGTGCCAGCAGCTTAGGACTAGCACTCTCCCTTCAGTTCTTC
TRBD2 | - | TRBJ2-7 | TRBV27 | CASSLSPGLAYEQYF | TGTGCCAGCAGTTTATCACCGGGACTAGCCTACGAGCAGTACTTC
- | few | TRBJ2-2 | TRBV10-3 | CAISESRRQDTGELFF | TGTGCCATCAGTGAGTCGCGGAGGCAGGACACCGGGGAGCTGTTTTTT
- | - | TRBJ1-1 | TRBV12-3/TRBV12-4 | CASRSPQKVNTEAFF | TGTGCCAGCAGGTCCCCGCAAAAAGTGAACACTGAAGCTTTCTTT
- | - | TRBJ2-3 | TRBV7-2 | CASSLMGRRIEGTDTQYF | TGTGCCAGCAGCTTAATGGGAAGGAGGATTGAGGGCACAGATACGCAGTATTTT
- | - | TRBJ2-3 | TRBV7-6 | CASSSTRETGTDTQYF | TGTGCCAGCAGCTCGACGAGAGAAACAGGCACAGATACGCAGTATTTT
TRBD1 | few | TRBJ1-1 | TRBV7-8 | CASSLADRDLWMNTEAFF | TGTGCCAGCAGCTTAGCTGACAGGGATCTCTGGATGAACACTGAAGCTTTCTTT
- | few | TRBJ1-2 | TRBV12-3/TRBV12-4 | CASSSGATYGYTF | TGTGCCAGCAGTTCCGGGGCCACCTATGGCTACACCTTC